The rows below give T cell receptor beta chains drawn from one sample of a study of identical twins. TCRdb processed the 5' RACE reads anew with MiXCR; each CDR3 protein has one entry. This table holds some 97,000 distinct CDR3 sequences, about 5.6% found once. Sequences were obtained from memory T cells sorted from blood. The source of these receptors is a woman aged 50 to 60 in good health. CDR3s include the opening cysteine and the closing phenylalanine or tryptophan. Fields, in order: CDR3 length, J gene, V gene, CDR3 protein.

len: 16
j_gene: TRBJ2-5
v_gene: TRBV5-1
CDR3aa: CASSSAGLAGEETQYF

len: 14
j_gene: TRBJ2-7
v_gene: TRBV29-1
CDR3aa: CSVVPGSKIYEQYF

len: 13
j_gene: TRBJ2-5
v_gene: TRBV9
CDR3aa: CASSLLAEETQYF

len: 13
j_gene: TRBJ1-2
v_gene: TRBV27
CDR3aa: CASYDRGVSGYTF

len: 16
j_gene: TRBJ1-6
v_gene: TRBV20-1
CDR3aa: CSAQLDRGTNNSPLHF

len: 15
j_gene: TRBJ2-3
v_gene: TRBV15
CDR3aa: CATSRGAQGGDTQYF

len: 15
j_gene: TRBJ2-2
v_gene: TRBV12-3/TRBV12-4
CDR3aa: CASSLALSFGGELFF

len: 15
j_gene: TRBJ2-1
v_gene: TRBV7-9
CDR3aa: CASSSTWGSYNEQFF

len: 15
j_gene: TRBJ2-1
v_gene: TRBV10-3
CDR3aa: CAAAGQASSYNEQFF

len: 13
j_gene: TRBJ2-4
v_gene: TRBV20-1
CDR3aa: CSATDSSEGIQYF

len: 14
j_gene: TRBJ1-1
v_gene: TRBV4-1
CDR3aa: CASSGGVMNTEAFF

len: 13
j_gene: TRBJ2-2
v_gene: TRBV29-1
CDR3aa: CSARTRSTGELFF

len: 13
j_gene: TRBJ2-1
v_gene: TRBV10-3
CDR3aa: CAIKPGQGNEQFF

len: 12
j_gene: TRBJ2-5
v_gene: TRBV29-1
CDR3aa: CSVREYQETQYF

len: 11
j_gene: TRBJ2-1
v_gene: TRBV6-2/TRBV6-3
CDR3aa: CASRVNNEQFF

len: 13
j_gene: TRBJ1-2
v_gene: TRBV28
CDR3aa: CASSSDANYGYTF

len: 13
j_gene: TRBJ2-5
v_gene: TRBV7-8
CDR3aa: CASSLRVAETQYF

len: 8
j_gene: TRBJ2-1
v_gene: TRBV6-1
CDR3aa: CAVHEQFF

len: 14
j_gene: TRBJ2-7
v_gene: TRBV27
CDR3aa: CASSLIGDAGELYF

len: 16
j_gene: TRBJ2-3
v_gene: TRBV5-4
CDR3aa: CASSLFSGTSTDTQYF

len: 13
j_gene: TRBJ1-4
v_gene: TRBV4-1
CDR3aa: CASSQGSGPPRTF

len: 11
j_gene: TRBJ1-2
v_gene: TRBV30
CDR3aa: CAWRIKGGYTF

len: 13
j_gene: TRBJ2-7
v_gene: TRBV5-6
CDR3aa: CASSLYPSYEQYF

len: 15
j_gene: TRBJ1-1
v_gene: TRBV19
CDR3aa: CASSPDSGRNTEAFF

len: 10
j_gene: TRBJ1-2
v_gene: TRBV2
CDR3aa: CASGSGSYTF

len: 17
j_gene: TRBJ2-1
v_gene: TRBV24-1
CDR3aa: CATSDPSGRGGSNEQFF

len: 13
j_gene: TRBJ2-7
v_gene: TRBV10-3
CDR3aa: CAIRGTGAYEQYF

len: 15
j_gene: TRBJ2-7
v_gene: TRBV28
CDR3aa: CAARSPGGQGKGQYF

len: 16
j_gene: TRBJ2-2
v_gene: TRBV4-1
CDR3aa: CASSPQSGRAFGELFF

len: 13
j_gene: TRBJ2-1
v_gene: TRBV30
CDR3aa: CAWSGLQYNEQFF

len: 20
j_gene: TRBJ2-1
v_gene: TRBV12-3/TRBV12-4
CDR3aa: CASRSRGLAGGGLSYNEQFF

len: 12
j_gene: TRBJ1-2
v_gene: TRBV29-1
CDR3aa: CSVEEGGIGYTF

len: 14
j_gene: TRBJ2-3
v_gene: TRBV6-6
CDR3aa: CASSYRKGLDTQYF

len: 13
j_gene: TRBJ2-5
v_gene: TRBV9
CDR3aa: CASSVALGETQYF

len: 14
j_gene: TRBJ2-2
v_gene: TRBV5-5
CDR3aa: CASSLRLDVEDLFF

len: 14
j_gene: TRBJ2-4
v_gene: TRBV5-1
CDR3aa: CASSFLAGDSFQYF

len: 18
j_gene: TRBJ1-6
v_gene: TRBV6-5
CDR3aa: CASSYSTPDGTVNSPLHF

len: 15
j_gene: TRBJ2-5
v_gene: TRBV11-2
CDR3aa: CASSASGQGAKTQYF

len: 15
j_gene: TRBJ2-2
v_gene: TRBV7-9
CDR3aa: CASSLRRLGAGELFF

len: 14
j_gene: TRBJ1-4
v_gene: TRBV6-2/TRBV6-3
CDR3aa: CASRSRGANEKLFF

len: 13
j_gene: TRBJ2-5
v_gene: TRBV24-1
CDR3aa: CATSEIEGGLQYF

len: 14
j_gene: TRBJ2-3
v_gene: TRBV29-1
CDR3aa: CSVYRGLATDTQYF

len: 16
j_gene: TRBJ2-6
v_gene: TRBV25-1
CDR3aa: CASSEVGRPGANVLTF

len: 16
j_gene: TRBJ2-3
v_gene: TRBV20-1
CDR3aa: CSVESWEGPGTDTQYF

len: 14
j_gene: TRBJ1-5
v_gene: TRBV29-1
CDR3aa: CSVSDRPSNQPQHF

len: 11
j_gene: TRBJ1-2
v_gene: TRBV20-1
CDR3aa: CSARVDYGYTF

len: 15
j_gene: TRBJ2-1
v_gene: TRBV7-8
CDR3aa: CASSSPSAGINEQFF

len: 13
j_gene: TRBJ2-6
v_gene: TRBV27
CDR3aa: CASSFRGANVLTF

len: 16
j_gene: TRBJ1-5
v_gene: TRBV23-1
CDR3aa: CASSQSPRESNQPQHF

len: 17
j_gene: TRBJ1-6
v_gene: TRBV5-1
CDR3aa: CASSLGDRSSYNSPLHF

len: 15
j_gene: TRBJ1-1
v_gene: TRBV28
CDR3aa: CASSKIRGPDTEAFF

len: 14
j_gene: TRBJ2-2
v_gene: TRBV10-1
CDR3aa: CASSITGGPGELFF

len: 13
j_gene: TRBJ1-2
v_gene: TRBV12-3/TRBV12-4
CDR3aa: CASSPQGAGGYTF